This T cell receptor beta chain appears in the sequencing data of a study of T cells in tuberculosis. The study's findings and limits: The TCR-beta difference was not significant; alpha differences partly reflected length.

TCRdb keeps only in-frame clones here, not all; method: immunoSEQ multiplex PCR. Seen here are some 34,000 clones, over 90% observed once, and the top ten hold roughly 6.4%. To note about this clone: Antigen: not known.

Losses at the gene ends were 4 bases for V and 5 bases for J; bases not matched to a gene: 8. The CDR3 is 13 amino acids. Per the germline V gene, CDR1 is GTSNPN and CDR2 is SVGIG (reference sequence). The V gene is TRBV30, the J gene TRBJ2-7, with 7 bases matching TRBD1. Sequenced material: PBMCs. This receptor was taken from a donor aged 5 to 30 with latent tuberculosis or without tuberculosis infection. This CDR3 reads CAWTRQGWNEQYF. CDR3 nucleotides: TGTGCCTGGACCAGACAGGGATGGAACGAGCAGTACTTC.